Listed below are T cell receptor beta chains from one sample, sequenced in a study of blood T cell repertoires in COVID-19. Libraries were prepared by immunoSEQ multiplex PCR; TCRdb keeps only in-frame clonotypes and omits some of them. The sample lists roughly 320,000 clones; roughly 85% were seen once. The sample comprised peripheral blood. The receptors originated from a human donor in a cohort sampled during active COVID-19. The CDR3 runs from the conserved cysteine through the conserved F or W. The D gene is left open where the match is weak. Only part of the rows carry a size: once, few, many, or a class if the clone is expanded.

d_call | clone_size | j_call | v_call | cdr3_nt | cdr3_aa
- | - | TRBJ1-5 | TRBV6-5 | TGTGCCAGCAGTCAGAGGATTCAGCCCCAGCATTTT | CASSQRIQPQHF
TRBD1 | - | TRBJ2-6 | TRBV10-3 | TGTGCCATCAGTGGGGACAGGGTGGAATCTGGGGCCAACGTCCTGACTTTC | CAISGDRVESGANVLTF
- | - | TRBJ2-1 | TRBV11-2 | TGTGCCAGCAGCTTAGTGCCGGGGGTGGGTAATGAGCAGTTCTTC | CASSLVPGVGNEQFF
- | - | TRBJ1-5 | TRBV27 | TGTGCCAGCAGTTTATCTAGCAGGGGCCTTAGCAATCAGCCCCAGCATTTT | CASSLSSRGLSNQPQHF
- | - | TRBJ2-3 | TRBV5-4 | TGTGCCAGCAGCCCCGGGGGGCCACTGTTGGATACGCAGTATTTT | CASSPGGPLLDTQYF
- | - | TRBJ2-3 | TRBV29-1 | TGCAGCGTTGGTAGGGGAACAGATACGCAGTATTTT | CSVGRGTDTQYF
TRBD2 | - | TRBJ2-7 | TRBV6-5 | TGTGCCAGCTGGGCTAGCGGGGCTCTCTACGAGCAGTACTTC | CASWASGALYEQYF
- | - | TRBJ1-1 | TRBV10-3 | TGTGCCATCACTGAACAGGGATCCAACACTGAAGCTTTCTTT | CAITEQGSNTEAFF
TRBD1 | - | TRBJ2-1 | TRBV12-3/TRBV12-4 | TGTGCCAGCAGTTCGACAGGGAATGAGCAGTTCTTC | CASSSTGNEQFF
- | - | TRBJ2-4 | TRBV5-1 | TGCGCCAGCAGTTACAGGGCTAAAAACATTCAGTACTTC | CASSYRAKNIQYF
TRBD2 | - | TRBJ2-7 | TRBV7-9 | TGTGCCACTCTCCCCGCCGGGGGGAGGAACTACGAGCAGTACTTC | CATLPAGGRNYEQYF
- | - | TRBJ2-7 | TRBV2 | TGTGCCAGCAGTGTTAAGGGGTACGAGCAGTACTTC | CASSVKGYEQYF
- | few | TRBJ2-7 | TRBV11-2 | TGTGCCAGCAGCCAAGCTAGCTTAAGTCTCCACTACGAGCAGTACTTC | CASSQASLSLHYEQYF
TRBD1 | - | TRBJ1-6 | TRBV5-1 | TGCGCCAGCAGCGCCCGGACAGGGAGCTCACCCCTCCACTTT | CASSARTGSSPLHF
- | - | TRBJ1-1 | TRBV20-1 | TGCAGTGTCGGGGGGGGGATTGAAGCTTTCTTT | CSVGGGIEAFF
- | - | TRBJ2-5 | TRBV11-2 | TGTGCCAGCAGCCGACAGGCCCAAGAGACCCAGTACTTC | CASSRQAQETQYF
- | - | TRBJ2-7 | TRBV20-1 | TGCAGTGCCCTACGGCAGGACGAGCAGTACTTC | CSALRQDEQYF
TRBD1 | - | TRBJ1-5 | TRBV5-8 | TGTGCCAGCAGCGGGACAGGGGCCTTCAATCAGCCCCAGCATTTT | CASSGTGAFNQPQHF
- | - | TRBJ2-3 | TRBV18 | TGTGCCAGCTCACCGGCAGGGGCCCCAGATACGCAGTATTTT | CASSPAGAPDTQYF
- | - | TRBJ1-5 | TRBV12-5 | TGTGCTAGTGGTTCAGACAGGACGAATCAGCCCCAGCATTTT | CASGSDRTNQPQHF
TRBD1 | - | TRBJ2-3 | TRBV19 | TGTGCCAGTAGTACACAGGGGGCGAAAGATACGCAGTATTTT | CASSTQGAKDTQYF
TRBD1 | - | TRBJ2-7 | TRBV3-1/TRBV3-2 | TGTGCCAGCAGCCAATCGACAGGGGGCGCAGGGTACGAGCAGTACTTC | CASSQSTGGAGYEQYF
TRBD1 | - | TRBJ2-7 | TRBV2 | TGTGCCAGCAGTATCGGGACAGGGTTTTACGAGCAGTACTTC | CASSIGTGFYEQYF
- | once | TRBJ2-2 | TRBV5-8 | TGTGCCAGCAGCTTCGACTTAAGGAAAACCGGGGAGCTGTTTTTT | CASSFDLRKTGELFF
- | - | TRBJ1-1 | TRBV5-1 | TGCGCCAGCAGCTTGGCCGGACAGCTCGTGGGGGAAGCTTTCTTT | CASSLAGQLVGEAFF
TRBD2 | - | TRBJ2-7 | TRBV3-1/TRBV3-2 | TGTGCCAGCAGCCAAGGGACTAGCGGGGGGGTCTACGAGCAGTACTTC | CASSQGTSGGVYEQYF
- | - | TRBJ2-7 | TRBV29-1 | TGCAGCGTTGCCGTAGGACTCTACGAGCAGTACTTC | CSVAVGLYEQYF
- | - | TRBJ2-2 | TRBV6-6 | TGTGCCAGCAGTTTTCGGGGGATCGCCGGGGAGCTGTTTTTT | CASSFRGIAGELFF
- | - | TRBJ2-2 | TRBV24-1 | TGTGCCACCAGTGTAGCCCCCGGGAACGGGGAGCTGTTTTTT | CATSVAPGNGELFF
TRBD1 | - | TRBJ1-2 | TRBV5-1 | TGCGCCAGCAGCTTGGCCACAGGGGGCTTCTATGGCTACACCTTC | CASSLATGGFYGYTF
- | few | TRBJ1-4 | TRBV4-1 | TGCGCCAGCAGCCAACAGGGTCTGGGTGAAAAACTGTTTTTT | CASSQQGLGEKLFF
- | once | TRBJ1-6 | TRBV30 | TGTGCCTGGGAACAGGGTATGAATTCACCCCTCCACTTT | CAWEQGMNSPLHF
TRBD2 | - | TRBJ2-7 | TRBV6-5 | TGTGCCAGCAGTTACTCCGGGACTAGCGACTACGAGCAGTACTTC | CASSYSGTSDYEQYF
- | - | TRBJ2-7 | TRBV5-1 | TGCGCCAGCAGCTTGTACGGGGGAGACTTCTACGAGCAGTACTTC | CASSLYGGDFYEQYF
- | - | TRBJ1-1 | TRBV7-9 | TGTGCCAGCAGCTTAGAGGGGGCTGAAGCTTTCTTT | CASSLEGAEAFF
- | - | TRBJ2-7 | TRBV29-1 | TGCAGCGTTTTTTGGAGCTACGAGCAGTACTTC | CSVFWSYEQYF
- | once | TRBJ1-5 | TRBV4-1 | TGCGCCAGCAGCCAAGTGCCAGGCTCCAATCAGCCCCAGCATTTT | CASSQVPGSNQPQHF
- | - | TRBJ1-2 | TRBV5-3 | TGTGCCAGAAGCGGCCGGGGTCCGGACAACTATGGCTACACCTTC | CARSGRGPDNYGYTF
- | - | TRBJ1-2 | TRBV6-5 | TGTGCCAGCAGTCCGTCGAGGGCCAACCGTTATGGCTACACCTTC | CASSPSRANRYGYTF
TRBD1 | - | TRBJ1-1 | TRBV10-1 | TGCGCCAGCAGTGGAATGACAGGGGCTGAAGCTTTCTTT | CASSGMTGAEAFF
TRBD1 | - | TRBJ2-4 | TRBV5-4 | TGTGCCAGCAGCTTGAGCCGTACAGGGGGCAGGGACATTCAGTACTTC | CASSLSRTGGRDIQYF
TRBD1 | - | TRBJ1-1 | TRBV19 | TGTGCCAGTAGTCTCCGTCCGGGACAGGGCCAACCTGAAGCTTTCTTT | CASSLRPGQGQPEAFF
- | - | TRBJ2-3 | TRBV28 | TGTGCCAGCAATGGGGGGGCTAGCACAGATACGCAGTATTTT | CASNGGASTDTQYF
- | few | TRBJ1-2 | TRBV6-5 | TGTGCCAGCAGACAGGGACTAGCTAACTATGGCTACACCTTC | CASRQGLANYGYTF
TRBD2 | - | TRBJ2-3 | TRBV24-1 | TGTGCCACCAGTGATCCATTGGCTAGCGGGGGCACAGATACGCAGTATTTT | CATSDPLASGGTDTQYF
- | - | TRBJ1-5 | TRBV4-1 | TGCGCCAGCAGGAAAGGAGGGGACAATCAGCCCCAGCATTTT | CASRKGGDNQPQHF
- | - | TRBJ1-5 | TRBV27 | TGTGCCAGCAGTGACCAGGGATACAATCAGCCCCAGCATTTT | CASSDQGYNQPQHF
- | - | TRBJ1-1 | TRBV19 | TGTGCCAGTAGTATTTCAGGGCTGAACACTGAAGCTTTCTTT | CASSISGLNTEAFF
- | - | TRBJ1-4 | TRBV2 | TGTGCCAGCAGTGAAGGAGGGGGTTTGGGTGAAAAACTGTTTTTT | CASSEGGGLGEKLFF